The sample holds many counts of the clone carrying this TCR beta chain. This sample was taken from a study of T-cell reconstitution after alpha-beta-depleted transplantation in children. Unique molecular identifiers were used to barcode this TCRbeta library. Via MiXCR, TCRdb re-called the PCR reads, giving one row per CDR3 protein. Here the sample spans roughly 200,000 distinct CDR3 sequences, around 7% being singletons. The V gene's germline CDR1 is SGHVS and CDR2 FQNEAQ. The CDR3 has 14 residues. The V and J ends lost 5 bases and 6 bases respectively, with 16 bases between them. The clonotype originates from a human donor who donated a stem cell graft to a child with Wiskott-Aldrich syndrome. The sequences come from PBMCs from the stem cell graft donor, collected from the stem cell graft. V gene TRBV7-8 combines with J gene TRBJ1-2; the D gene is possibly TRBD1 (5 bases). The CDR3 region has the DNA TGTGCCAGCAGCCAGGGTGGGACTTGGGATGGCTACACCTTC. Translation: CASSQGGTWDGYTF.